The 30 T cell receptor beta chains below come from one sample, sequenced in a study of blood T cell repertoires in COVID-19. Clones were read by immunoSEQ multiplex PCR, and TCRdb kept only the in-frame ones, dropping some. Of about 110,000 clones listed, about 80% were seen once; the top ten hold around 3.5%. Sequenced material: peripheral blood. These receptors came from a woman older than 75 with acute or convalescent COVID-19.

V gene TRBV7-2 combines with J gene TRBJ2-3, with D uncertain. The CDR3 is 14 residues long. V lost 1 base and J 4 bases, leaving 9 bases between the germline ends. The germline V gene encodes CDR1 SGHTA and CDR2 FQGNSA. CDR3 bases: TGTGCCAGCAGCTTAGGCCTGCGGTCAGATACGCAGTATTTT. Amino acids: CASSLGLRSDTQYF.

J is TRBJ2-5 and V is TRBV28, with a possible D match to TRBD2 (5 bases). CDR1 is MDHEN, CDR2 SYDVKM, per germline. Trimming took 8 bases from V and 5 from J, leaving 18 bases between them. The CDR3 contains 14 residues. The CDR3 coding sequence is TGTGCCAGCCACCGGCCCGGGATCATCGAGACCCAGTACTTC. This gives the protein CASHRPGIIETQYF.

The chain combines TRBV20-1 with TRBJ2-1, with D uncertain. The CDR3 is 10 residues long. The V gene's germline CDR1 is DFQATT and CDR2 SNEGSKA (reference sequence). V was trimmed by 7 bases and J by 5 bases, leaving 6 bases between them. The CDR3 nucleotides read TGCAGTGGGGCCAACAATGAGCAGTTCTTC. It specifies CSGANNEQFF.

This clone was detected only a few times. The chain carries TRBV11-2 and TRBJ2-1; TRBD1 agrees at 12 bases. In germline, CDR1 is SGHAT, CDR2 FQNNGV. V was pared by 5 bases and J by 9 bases, with 5 bases of the junction left unmatched. The CDR3 extends over 14 amino acids. The CDR3 DNA follows: TGTGCCAGCAGCCGGGACAGGGGGCCGGGTGAGCAGTTCTTC. Protein: CASSRDRGPGEQFF.

The chain carries TRBV30 and TRBJ1-4; 8 bases map to TRBD1. V shed 3 bases and J 4 bases; nucleotides not matched to a gene: 7. CDR1 is GTSNPN and CDR2 is SVGIG in the germline V gene (reference sequence). CDR3 size: 15 residues. This CDR3 reads CAWSPGTGNNEKLFF. DNA of the CDR3: TGTGCCTGGAGCCCAGGGACAGGCAATAATGAAAAACTGTTTTTT.

The rearrangement uses TRBV28 and TRBJ1-2; D call uncertain. This CDR3 contains 14 residues. Between the trimmed V and J ends, which lost 2 bases and 3 bases, there was a span of 10 bases. The germline V gene encodes CDR1 MDHEN and CDR2 SYDVKM. As DNA, the CDR3 is TGTGCCAGCAGTTTAGCCCGTCAGGACTATGGCTACACCTTC. Translation: CASSLARQDYGYTF.

The chain employs TRBV14 and TRBJ2-7; D is unclear. With 0 bases removed from V and 3 bases from J, the gap between germline ends came to 9 bases. Germline assignment: CDR1 SGHDN and CDR2 FVKESK. This CDR3 has 14 amino acids. The CDR3 sequence: CASSQDLVNYEQYF. CDR3 DNA: TGTGCCAGCAGCCAAGATCTTGTAAACTACGAGCAGTACTTC.

The chain has TRBV5-1 and TRBJ1-2, with D hard to call. The germline gives CDR1 SGHRS, CDR2 YFSETQ. V dropped 0 bases and J dropped 4 bases, with 16 bases sitting between them. CDR3 length equals 16 residues. The CDR3: CASSLDGSVNPYGYTF. CDR3 DNA: TGCGCCAGCAGCTTGGACGGGTCCGTAAATCCCTATGGCTACACCTTC.

The chain has TRBV21-1 and TRBJ2-7; the listed D gene, TRBD1, was not tested against the DNA. TRBV21-1 is labeled a pseudogene. This CDR3 comprises 18 residues. The CDR3 is CASSKVSGRSTETYEQYF. The CDR3 DNA is TGTGCCAGCAGCAAAGTGAGTGGCAGGTCTACTGAAACCTACGAGCAGTACTTC.

The V gene is TRBV7-2, the J gene TRBJ1-1; 9 bases map to TRBD1. Germline values: CDR1 SGHTA, CDR2 FQGNSA. V lost 5 bases to trimming and J lost 5 bases; unmatched junction nucleotides: 12. CDR3 size: 16 residues. Written as DNA, the CDR3 is TGTGCCAGCAGCCGCCGGACAGGGGCGAGGGGAACTGAAGCTTTCTTT. It codes for CASSRRTGARGTEAFF.

This CDR3 reads CASSQAYGYTF. CDR3 DNA: TGTGCCAGCAGTCAGGCATATGGCTACACCTTC. The V call is TRBV6-2 or TRBV6-3, the J call TRBJ1-2; D gene unclear. The CDR3 is made up of 11 amino acids. The germline V gene encodes CDR1 MNHEY and CDR2 SVGEGT. The germline V and J ends were trimmed by 5 bases and 5 bases, with 6 bases remaining between them.

The sample holds a few counts of this clone. For the CDR3, the DNA is TGTGCCAGCAGCCTCGGGACTAGCGGAAGAAAGGAGGCTGAGCAGTTCTTC. It yields the protein CASSLGTSGRKEAEQFF. The rearrangement uses TRBV11-2 and TRBJ2-1; 11 bases match TRBD2. The CDR3 contains 17 residues. Germline lookup yields CDR1 SGHAT and CDR2 FQNNGV. Germline trimming cut 5 bases from V and 9 bases from J; bases unmatched to any gene: 15.

The V gene is TRBV6-5, the J gene TRBJ2-1; a weak D match, TRBD1 (5 bases). Trimming stripped 8 bases from V and 14 bases from J, with 16 bases between. The CDR3 consists of 11 residues. CDR1 and CDR2 from the germline V gene are MNHEY and SVGAGI. CDR3: CASRARGYEFF. CDR3 sequence (DNA): TGTGCCAGCCGAGCTAGGGGATATGAGTTCTTC.

The rearrangement joins TRBV10-3 to TRBJ2-3; tentatively, D is TRBD2 (5 bases). This CDR3 has 15 residues. In germline, CDR1 is ENHRY, CDR2 SYGVKD. V was pared by 3 bases and J by 0 bases, with 10 bases between. The CDR3 loop is CAISDGGLSTDTQYF. The CDR3 nucleotides read TGTGCCATCAGTGACGGAGGCCTTAGCACAGATACGCAGTATTTT.

The chain is built from TRBV9 and TRBJ1-6; D may be TRBD1 (5 bases). V lost 3 bases and J 4 bases, leaving 14 bases between the germline ends. Germline CDR1 SGDLS, CDR2 YYNGEE. The CDR3 length is 16 residues. DNA of the CDR3: TGTGCCAGCAGCGCCCATTGGGGCCCTTATAATTCACCCCTCCACTTT. The encoded protein is CASSAHWGPYNSPLHF.

J is TRBJ1-1 and V is TRBV14; D gene ambiguous. This CDR3 region has 14 residues. Trimming took off 4 bases at V and 5 bases at J, with 14 bases between the two ends. Germline V gene data show CDR1 as SGHDN and CDR2 as FVKESK. The CDR3 bases are TGTGCCAGCAGCCGCTTTGAGGGAGGAACTGAAGCTTTCTTT. Translated, it gives CASSRFEGGTEAFF.

The genes are TRBV11-3 and TRBJ2-6; D perhaps matches TRBD2 (5 bases). The CDR3 contains 15 residues. Germline CDR1 SGHNT, CDR2 YENEEA. Trimming removed 4 bases at V and 2 bases at J, with 9 bases between. DNA for the CDR3: TGTGCCAGCAGCTCCTCGGGGACTGGGGCCAACGTCCTGACTTTC. As protein: CASSSSGTGANVLTF.

The count of this clone is one. This chain connects TRBV27 to TRBJ2-7; D may be TRBD2 (7 bases). V gave up 2 bases and J gave up 3 bases, with 11 bases separating them. Germline V gene lookup returns CDR1 MNHEY and CDR2 SMNVEV (reference sequence). The length of the CDR3 is 14 residues. Here the CDR3 DNA reads TGTGCCAGCAGTTTACGCGGGGGCGACTACGAGCAGTACTTC. It translates to CASSLRGGDYEQYF.

V gene TRBV7-8 combines with J gene TRBJ1-3; TRBD1 might be the D (5 bases). CDR3 size: 13 residues. Germline values: CDR1 SGHVS, CDR2 FQNEAQ. The germline V and J ends were trimmed by 1 base and 4 bases, with 5 bases remaining between them. As DNA, the CDR3 is TGTGCCAGCAGCTTAGGACAGGGAAACACCATATATTTT. It codes for CASSLGQGNTIYF.

This chain joins TRBV7-8 and TRBJ1-5; a possible D gene is TRBD1 (5 bases). Trimming stripped 7 bases from V and 4 bases from J, with 20 bases between. This CDR3 spans 16 amino acids. Germline assignment: CDR1 SGHVS and CDR2 FQNEAQ. CDR3 sequence (DNA): TGTGCCAGCACCCAGTTAGGGGTTGGTGGGAATCAGCCCCAGCATTTT. This sequence encodes CASTQLGVGGNQPQHF.

This clone was seen a single time. This rearrangement joins TRBV5-1 to TRBJ1-1; TRBD1 matches 10 bases. Trimming removed 3 bases from V and 3 bases from J; junction bases left unmatched: 5. CDR3 length equals 15 residues. CDR1 SGHRS and CDR2 YFSETQ come from the germline V gene. The CDR3: CASSSTGTGDTEAFF. The CDR3 DNA reads TGCGCCAGCAGCTCAACCGGGACAGGGGACACTGAAGCTTTCTTT.

The CDR3 nucleotides are TGTGCCAGCTCACCAGATAGTTACGAGCAGTACTTC. It is translated as CASSPDSYEQYF. V usage is TRBV18 and J usage is TRBJ2-7, with D uncertain. The CDR3 has 12 amino acids. Germline V gene data show CDR1 as KGHSH and CDR2 as LQKENI. V was trimmed by 2 bases and J by 4 bases, leaving 6 bases between them.

This clone was counted a single time. The J gene is TRBJ1-2, the V gene TRBV7-8, with 11 bases lining up with TRBD1. Trimming at V came to 0 bases and at J to 4 bases, leaving 16 bases not matched to a gene. From germline, CDR1 is SGHVS and CDR2 FQNEAQ. The CDR3 is 20 residues long. CDR3 amino acids: CASSLALRGTGGLEIYGYTF. The CDR3 bases are TGTGCCAGCAGCTTAGCGCTCCGAGGGACAGGGGGTCTGGAGATCTATGGCTACACCTTC.

The chain couples TRBV2 to TRBJ2-1, with D possibly TRBD2 on 6 matching bases. Germline CDR1 reads SNHLY; CDR2 reads FYNNEI. V lost 5 bases to trimming and J lost 6 bases, with 17 bases between them. CDR3 length: 15 residues. CDR3 residues: CASSSGLAKSNEQFF. In nucleotides, the CDR3 is TGTGCCAGCAGTAGTGGGCTAGCGAAGTCCAATGAGCAGTTCTTC.

The genes are TRBV28 and TRBJ1-2; TRBD1 might be the D (5 bases). There are 16 residues in the CDR3. V was cut by 5 bases and J by 5 bases, with 21 bases left in between. In germline, CDR1 is MDHEN, CDR2 SYDVKM. CDR3 nucleotide sequence: TGTGCCAGCAGTCCCCTTGAATCGGGGGTAATATATGGCTACACCTTC. It specifies CASSPLESGVIYGYTF.

The chain has TRBV5-1 and TRBJ2-3; 7 bases agree with TRBD1. This CDR3 comprises 15 residues. V gave up 6 bases and J gave up 5 bases; unmatched junction bases: 12. The germline V gene encodes CDR1 SGHRS and CDR2 YFSETQ. The CDR3 region is CASNLRTGAQDTQYF. The CDR3 coding sequence is TGCGCCAGCAATTTACGGACAGGAGCGCAAGATACGCAGTATTTT.

The V gene is TRBV27, the J gene TRBJ2-3; no firm D call. V shed 2 bases and J shed 4 bases, with 10 bases lying between them. The length of the CDR3 is 14 residues. Germline CDR1 reads MNHEY; CDR2 reads SMNVEV (reference sequence). The CDR3 here is CASSLMVAADTQYF. The DNA of the CDR3 is TGTGCCAGCAGTTTAATGGTAGCTGCAGATACGCAGTATTTT.

In this sample, this clone turned up once. The chain uses TRBV4-1 and TRBJ2-5; perhaps TRBD2 as D (5 bases). CDR1 MGHRA and CDR2 YSYEKL come from the germline V gene. The CDR3 length is 15 residues. V was cut by 3 bases and J by 5 bases, with 16 bases left in between. CDR3 sequence reads: CASSHLAGTQETQYF. The DNA for the CDR3 is TGCGCCAGCAGCCATCTGGCGGGCACCCAGGAGACCCAGTACTTC.

The chain employs TRBV7-8 and TRBJ2-1; 7 bases are shared with TRBD2. The germline V gene encodes CDR1 SGHVS and CDR2 FQNEAQ. The length of the CDR3 is 18 residues. The ends lost 5 bases at V and 4 bases at J; junction bases unmatched: 17. The DNA for the CDR3 is TGTGCCAGCAGCAACCCAATCCGAGCGGGGCGCCCATACAATGAGCAGTTCTTC. This encodes CASSNPIRAGRPYNEQFF.

This rearrangement joins TRBV7-2 to TRBJ1-1; weak D call: TRBD1 (5 bases). V was trimmed by 6 bases and J by 1 base, leaving 12 bases between them. Per the germline V gene, CDR1 is SGHTA and CDR2 is FQGNSA. CDR3 size: 14 residues. The CDR3 DNA reads TGTGCCAGCAGTCCTATTACAGGGAACACTGAAGCTTTCTTT. Amino acids: CASSPITGNTEAFF.